This is a list of T cell receptor beta chains from one sample in a study of shared clonotypes between healthy human individuals. TCRdb's table, derived via immunoSEQ multiplex PCR, lists solely in-frame clones and lacks some. The table includes around 530,000 clones, 70% to 80% detected once. What was sequenced was PBMCs. These receptors were obtained from a woman in her thirties or forties in good health. Some clones in this sample may be carry-over from other donors' samples. Both conserved end residues are part of each CDR3. A D gene is named only where the DNA matches it firmly. Where a row states a size, it is once, few, many or the class of an expanded clone; other rows omit it.

>15|TRBJ2-1|-|TRBD1|TRBV10-2
CATFEAGGRTNEQFF
TGCGCCACCTTCGAGGCAGGGGGTAGGACCAATGAGCAGTTCTTC
>13|TRBJ1-6|once|-|TRBV29-1
CSVLQGGRGPLHF
TGCAGCGTCCTACAGGGCGGACGAGGCCCCCTCCACTTT
>15|TRBJ2-6|-|-|TRBV25-1
CATSPQADGANVLTF
TGTGCCACCTCCCCGCAGGCGGATGGGGCCAACGTCCTGACTTTC
>12|TRBJ2-7|few|-|TRBV7-9
CASSLGSYEQYF
TGTGCCAGCAGCTTGGGCTCCTACGAGCAGTACTTC
>15|TRBJ2-5|-|-|TRBV30
CAWITSTGLGETQYF
TGTGCCTGGATCACCTCGACAGGCCTCGGGGAGACCCAGTACTTC
>13|TRBJ1-5|-|-|TRBV28
CASSFGGIQPQHF
TGCGCCAGCAGTTTCGGGGGGATTCAGCCCCAGCATTTT
>15|TRBJ2-3|-|TRBD2|TRBV5-4
CASSAGKRDTDTQYF
TGTGCCAGCAGCGCGGGAAAGCGGGACACAGATACGCAGTATTTT
>15|TRBJ2-3|few|TRBD1|TRBV2
CASSVRQGDADTQYF
TGTGCCAGCAGTGTCCGACAGGGGGACGCAGATACGCAGTATTTT
>15|TRBJ2-1|-|TRBD1|TRBV28
CASRTAGTGSNEQFF
TGTGCCAGCAGGACAGCCGGGACAGGGAGCAATGAGCAGTTCTTC
>12|TRBJ2-7|many|TRBD2|TRBV25-1
CASSAGGDEQYF
TGTGCCAGCAGTGCCGGGGGGGACGAGCAGTACTTC
>15|TRBJ1-5|-|-|TRBV19
CASSPHGYNDQPQHF
TGTGCCAGTAGTCCCCACGGATATAACGATCAGCCCCAGCATTTT
>19|TRBJ2-1|-|TRBD2|TRBV7-9
CASSPRGLAGGRSYNEQFF
TGTGCCAGCAGCCCAAGGGGACTAGCGGGAGGGCGCTCCTACAATGAGCAGTTCTTC
>10|TRBJ1-1|-|-|TRBV2
CASRGRSAFF
TGTGCCAGCAGGGGGCGATCGGCTTTCTTT
>14|TRBJ1-3|-|TRBD1|TRBV7-9
CASSRTGLGNTIYF
TGTGCCAGCAGCCGGACAGGGCTTGGAAACACCATATATTTT
>14|TRBJ1-1|-|-|TRBV7-9
CASSRAGASTEAFF
TGCGCCAGCAGCCGTGCCGGGGCGAGCACTGAAGCTTTCTTT
>13|TRBJ1-3|-|-|TRBV10-3
CATREYSGNTIYF
TGTGCCACACGAGAATACTCTGGAAACACCATATATTTT
>11|TRBJ2-3|-|-|TRBV7-6
CASSRTDTQYF
TGTGCCAGCAGCAGAACAGATACGCAGTATTTT
>16|TRBJ2-2|-|TRBD1|TRBV27
CASSSVQGAKPGELFF
TGTGCCAGCAGTTCCGTCCAGGGGGCGAAACCCGGGGAGCTGTTTTTT
>15|TRBJ1-1|-|-|TRBV6-5
CASSRRGLANTEAFF
TGTGCCAGCAGTCGAAGGGGACTTGCGAACACTGAAGCTTTCTTT
>14|TRBJ1-5|-|-|TRBV19
CASSRGGDNQPQHF
TGTGCCAGTAGTAGAGGGGGGGACAATCAGCCCCAGCATTTT
>14|TRBJ2-2|-|-|TRBV10-3
CAISESGRSGELFF
TGTGCCATCAGTGAGTCGGGCAGGTCCGGGGAGCTGTTTTTT
>16|TRBJ1-6|-|-|TRBV2
CASSLRLSSYNSPLHF
TGTGCCAGCAGCCTTAGATTAAGCTCCTATAATTCACCCCTCCACTTT